This T cell receptor beta chain was sequenced in a study of cytomegalovirus exposure and HLA in healthy donors. This PCR relied on a set of 60 Vbeta primers and 13 Jbeta primers. Assay: immunoSEQ multiplex PCR; the TCRdb copy retains only in-frame clones and omits some. This sample yields roughly 180,000 clones, of which 60% to 85% are seen a single time; around 0.71% belongs to the top ten. The germline CDR1 and CDR2 sequences are SGHAT and FQDESV (reference sequence). Trimming cost V 7 bases and J 5 bases; bases outside gene matches: 9. CDR3 size: 15 residues. The receptor comes from a female donor in good health and CMV-seronegative. What was sequenced was PBMCs. The chain employs TRBV11-1 and TRBJ2-7; 12 nucleotides line up with TRBD1. CDR3 coding DNA: TGTGCCAGCACCCACCCGGGGACAGGGGGCAACGAGCAGTACTTC. This encodes CASTHPGTGGNEQYF.